These T cell receptor beta chains were read from a single sample in a study of blood T cell repertoires in COVID-19. TCRdb keeps only in-frame clones here, not all; method: immunoSEQ multiplex PCR. The table has 86,000 or so clones, 79% seen once; the top ten hold approximately 10%. The specimen sequenced was peripheral blood. Every receptor here comes from a man aged 65 to 85 with acute or convalescent COVID-19. Each CDR3 is given with its conserved first and last residue. Each record gives: V gene, D gene, J gene, clone size, CDR3 protein, CDR3 DNA. A D gene is named only where the DNA matches it firmly. Size values are once, few and many counts, or a class for expanded clones, and some rows have none.

V: TRBV6-1; D: .; J: TRBJ1-5; size: .; CDR3: CASSEVAGVANQPQHF; DNA: TGTGCCAGCAGTGAAGTGGCAGGGGTGGCCAATCAGCCCCAGCATTTT
V: TRBV5-4; D: .; J: TRBJ1-1; size: once; CDR3: CASSLSGTPNTEAFF; DNA: TGTGCCAGCAGCTTGAGTGGGACACCGAACACTGAAGCTTTCTTT
V: TRBV6-5; D: .; J: TRBJ1-5; size: .; CDR3: CASRLQGLTDQPQHF; DNA: TGTGCCAGCAGGCTGCAGGGGCTCACCGATCAGCCCCAGCATTTT
V: TRBV27; D: .; J: TRBJ1-2; size: .; CDR3: CASGGASGHYGYTF; DNA: TGTGCCAGCGGGGGCGCCTCGGGGCACTATGGCTACACCTTC
V: TRBV2; D: .; J: TRBJ2-1; size: .; CDR3: CASSPRSLQGNEQFF; DNA: TGTGCCAGCAGTCCGAGATCTTTGCAGGGTAATGAGCAGTTCTTC
V: TRBV11-2; D: .; J: TRBJ1-6; size: .; CDR3: CASASGTAGYNSPLHF; DNA: TGTGCCAGCGCCAGTGGCACGGCAGGGTACAATTCACCCCTCCACTTT
V: TRBV9; D: TRBD1; J: TRBJ2-5; size: .; CDR3: CASSVNRGQGETQYF; DNA: TGTGCCAGCAGCGTAAACAGGGGGCAGGGAGAGACCCAGTACTTC
V: TRBV6-2/TRBV6-3; D: .; J: TRBJ1-2; size: once; CDR3: CASSYRSGGYTF; DNA: TGTGCCAGCAGTTACCGGTCGGGTGGCTACACCTTC
V: TRBV10-1; D: .; J: TRBJ2-7; size: .; CDR3: CASSESTARDEQYF; DNA: TGCGCCAGCAGTGAGTCGACGGCGAGGGACGAGCAGTACTTC
V: TRBV29-1; D: .; J: TRBJ1-1; size: once; CDR3: CSAPAGLGEAFF; DNA: TGCAGCGCCCCAGCAGGCTTGGGTGAAGCTTTCTTT
V: TRBV12-3/TRBV12-4; D: .; J: TRBJ1-5; size: .; CDR3: CASSLQGGQPQHF; DNA: TGTGCCAGCAGTTTACAGGGTGGCCAGCCCCAGCATTTT
V: TRBV5-5; D: .; J: TRBJ2-1; size: .; CDR3: CASSSSVLVNEQFF; DNA: TGTGCCAGCAGCTCATCGGTCTTGGTGAATGAGCAGTTCTTC
V: TRBV15; D: TRBD1; J: TRBJ2-1; size: few; CDR3: CATSRVVTGVRSYNEQFF; DNA: TGTGCCACCAGCAGAGTTGTAACAGGGGTTCGCTCCTACAATGAGCAGTTCTTC
V: TRBV28; D: TRBD1; J: TRBJ1-2; size: .; CDR3: CASSLGQDHGYTF; DNA: TGTGCCAGCAGTTTGGGACAGGACCATGGCTACACCTTC
V: TRBV6-5; D: .; J: TRBJ1-1; size: .; CDR3: CASYRAGTEAFF; DNA: TGTGCCAGCTACAGGGCCGGCACTGAAGCTTTCTTT
V: TRBV19; D: TRBD1; J: TRBJ1-2; size: .; CDR3: CASTGTMYRGNYGYTF; DNA: TGTGCCAGTACGGGGACAATGTACAGGGGTAACTATGGCTACACCTTC
V: TRBV20-1; D: .; J: TRBJ2-1; size: .; CDR3: CSETRRNEQFF; DNA: TGCAGTGAAACTAGACGCAATGAGCAGTTCTTC
V: TRBV19; D: .; J: TRBJ1-1; size: .; CDR3: CASREWTAMNTEAFF; DNA: TGTGCCAGTAGGGAGTGGACAGCCATGAACACTGAAGCTTTCTTT
V: TRBV6-5; D: TRBD2; J: TRBJ2-5; size: .; CDR3: CASSFGGGLQETQYF; DNA: TGTGCCAGCAGTTTTGGGGGGGGACTCCAAGAGACCCAGTACTTC
V: TRBV28; D: .; J: TRBJ1-5; size: .; CDR3: CASSRVQGSNQPQHF; DNA: TGTGCCAGCAGTCGGGTACAGGGTAGCAATCAGCCCCAGCATTTT
V: TRBV19; D: .; J: TRBJ2-7; size: .; CDR3: CASSPQGMIYEQYF; DNA: TGTGCCAGTAGTCCCCAGGGGATGATCTACGAGCAGTACTTC
V: TRBV3-1/TRBV3-2; D: TRBD2; J: TRBJ2-3; size: .; CDR3: CASRRGLAGGDTQYF; DNA: TGTGCCAGCAGACGCGGACTAGCGGGGGGAGATACGCAGTATTTT
V: TRBV3-1/TRBV3-2; D: .; J: TRBJ1-3; size: once; CDR3: CANSQETVSGNTIYF; DNA: TGTGCCAACAGCCAAGAAACGGTCTCTGGAAACACCATATATTTT
V: TRBV14; D: TRBD1; J: TRBJ1-2; size: .; CDR3: CASSQTGTGGFGYTF; DNA: TGTGCCAGCAGCCAAACCGGGACAGGGGGCTTTGGCTACACCTTC
V: TRBV4-1; D: .; J: TRBJ2-1; size: .; CDR3: CASSTLPRSSYNEQFF; DNA: TGCGCCAGCAGCACCCTACCTAGGAGCTCCTACAATGAGCAGTTCTTC
V: TRBV6-6; D: .; J: TRBJ2-5; size: .; CDR3: CASAPGGQQETQYF; DNA: TGTGCCAGCGCTCCGGGGGGACAACAAGAGACCCAGTACTTC
V: TRBV6-5; D: TRBD1; J: TRBJ1-2; size: .; CDR3: CASSYSDRAGGYTF; DNA: TGTGCCAGCAGTTACTCGGACAGGGCAGGAGGCTACACCTTC
V: TRBV5-1; D: TRBD1; J: TRBJ2-3; size: .; CDR3: CASSSGQGSTDTQYF; DNA: TGCGCCAGCAGCTCAGGACAGGGCTCCACAGATACGCAGTATTTT
V: TRBV11-2; D: .; J: TRBJ1-6; size: .; CDR3: CASSLGREGSLHF; DNA: TGTGCCAGCAGCTTAGGGCGGGAGGGGTCCCTCCACTTT